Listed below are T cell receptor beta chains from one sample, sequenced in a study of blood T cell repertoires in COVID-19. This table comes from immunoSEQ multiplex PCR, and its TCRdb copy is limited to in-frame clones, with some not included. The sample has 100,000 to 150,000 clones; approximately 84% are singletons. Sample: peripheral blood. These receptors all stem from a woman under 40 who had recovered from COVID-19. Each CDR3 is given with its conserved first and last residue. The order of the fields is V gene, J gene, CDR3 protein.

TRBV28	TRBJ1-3	CASSWEGGSGNTIYF
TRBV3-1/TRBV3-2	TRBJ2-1	CASSQERYQREGPLGEQFF
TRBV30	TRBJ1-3	CACRRSTGNTIYF
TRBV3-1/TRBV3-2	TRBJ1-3	CASSQVVDSGNTIYF
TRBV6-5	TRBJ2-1	CASRTAGEGDEQFF
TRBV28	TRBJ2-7	CASPNSGSPPVGEQYF
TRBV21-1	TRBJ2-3	CASSKAQDTDTQYF
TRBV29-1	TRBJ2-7	CSVEDAHGGDRIYEQYF
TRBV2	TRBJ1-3	CASSTYAGNTIYF
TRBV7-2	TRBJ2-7	CASSLVGGGADEQYF
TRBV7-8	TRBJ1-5	CASSLRGYQPQHF
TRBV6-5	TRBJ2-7	CATSGSYEQYF
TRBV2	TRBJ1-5	CASSEEGAGQPQHF
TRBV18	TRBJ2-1	CASSPLASGRSDNEQFF
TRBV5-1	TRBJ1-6	CASSPESTASNSPLHF
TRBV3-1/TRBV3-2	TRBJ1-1	CASSRDRGFAEAFF
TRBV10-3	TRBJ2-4	CAISARTGGDIQYF
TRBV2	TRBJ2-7	CASSAYRASEQYF
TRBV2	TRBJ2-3	CASSRGYSDTQYF
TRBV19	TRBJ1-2	CASGEAGQQNYGYTF
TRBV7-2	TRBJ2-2	CASSTYGGKNTGELFF
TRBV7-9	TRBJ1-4	CASSLAAGGGEKLFF
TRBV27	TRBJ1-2	CASSTSPAGKDGYTF
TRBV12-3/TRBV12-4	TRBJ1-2	CASSSGFSYGYTF
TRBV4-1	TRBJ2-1	CASSQDRAQQFF
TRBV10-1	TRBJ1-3	CASSDQRLSSGNTIYF
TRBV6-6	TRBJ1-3	CASSRPGTGNTIYF
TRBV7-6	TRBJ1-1	CASSFLPAEVGSTEAFF
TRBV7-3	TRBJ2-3	CASSFQRNTDTQYF
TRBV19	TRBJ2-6	CASSIWATSGDLAESNVLTF
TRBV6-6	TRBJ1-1	CASSIPKNTEAFF
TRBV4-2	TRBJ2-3	CASSQDFGTGAYTDTQYF
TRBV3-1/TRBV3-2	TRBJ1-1	CASRDRAQNTEAFF
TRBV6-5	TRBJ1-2	CASRSRDRPYGYTF
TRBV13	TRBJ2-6	CASSHLRTSGSSGANVLTF
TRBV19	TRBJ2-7	CASSIGRSSSYEQYF
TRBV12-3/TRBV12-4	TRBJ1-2	CASSVSANYGYTF
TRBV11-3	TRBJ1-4	CASSLDPPLFTGGYREKLFF
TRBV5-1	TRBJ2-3	CASSLVAGAPTDTQYF
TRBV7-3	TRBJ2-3	CASSPYLQGATDTQYF
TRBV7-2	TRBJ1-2	CARGQPGAYGYTF
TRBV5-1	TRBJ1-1	CASSLGPGQVTEAFF
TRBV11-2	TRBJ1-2	CASSPGQGPGTF
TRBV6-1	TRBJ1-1	CASSEGIGQGNSGTEAFF
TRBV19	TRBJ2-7	CASQPGTGPSEQYF
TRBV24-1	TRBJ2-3	CATSAAGGSTDTQYF
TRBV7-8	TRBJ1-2	CASSGYRGRGYGYTF
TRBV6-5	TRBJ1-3	CATGQGNGNTIYF
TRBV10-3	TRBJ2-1	CAISYFGLAANGIHEQFF
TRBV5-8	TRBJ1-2	CASSPRGKGKNYGYTF
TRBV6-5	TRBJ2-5	CASSYTPEGRETQYF
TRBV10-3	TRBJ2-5	CAISALPASGGRETQYF
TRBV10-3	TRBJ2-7	CAISVGRGLSYEQYF
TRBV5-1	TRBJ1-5	CASSLEGGGGNQPQHF
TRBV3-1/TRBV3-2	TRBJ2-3	CASSQDPTSGLRVAQYF
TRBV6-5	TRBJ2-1	CATTHLTLGSEQFF
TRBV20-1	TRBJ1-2	CSPKGAAGYTF
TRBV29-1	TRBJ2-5	CSVIDRIQETQYF
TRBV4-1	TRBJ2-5	CASSQEGSTSGRETQYF
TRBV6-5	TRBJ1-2	CASSQSDISTF